These T cell receptor beta chains were read from a single sample in a study of blood T cell repertoires in COVID-19. Only in-frame clones appear in the TCRdb table, and some are missing; sequencing was by immunoSEQ multiplex PCR. The sample shows a few hundred thousand clones, 70% to 90% of them seen only once. The sample consisted of PBMCs or T cells enriched from blood (not recorded which). The receptors come from a middle-aged man in a cohort exposed to, infected with or recovered from COVID-19 (not recorded which). Both conserved end residues are part of each CDR3.

v_gene	j_gene	CDR3aa
TRBV3-1/TRBV3-2	TRBJ2-7	CASSQGAGGSYEQYF
TRBV6-5	TRBJ1-2	CASRDLERQNYGYTF
TRBV6-6	TRBJ2-5	CASSSVGPQETQYF
TRBV3-1/TRBV3-2	TRBJ1-1	CASSLNGMNTEAFF
TRBV6-5	TRBJ2-1	CASSSGLAEYNEQFF
TRBV2	TRBJ2-3	CASSQRKLAGGFLADTQYF
TRBV5-1	TRBJ2-2	CASSLVGGTNTGELFF
TRBV27	TRBJ2-1	CASPRRSGKQFF
TRBV11-1	TRBJ1-1	CASSLFGGANTEAFF
TRBV6-5	TRBJ1-2	CASRRGDSGGYTF
TRBV5-1	TRBJ2-2	CASSTSGSTGELFF
TRBV10-3	TRBJ2-5	CAISVTSGGKETQYF
TRBV6-5	TRBJ1-5	CASRPLLASNQPQHF
TRBV18	TRBJ1-5	CASSPGQYQPQHF
TRBV27	TRBJ2-1	CASGTSGRGDNEQFF
TRBV11-1	TRBJ1-1	CASSLNGQGGTEAFF
TRBV5-1	TRBJ2-7	CASSLSSAPFEQYF
TRBV5-6	TRBJ2-7	CASSFRSLTSYEQYF
TRBV3-1/TRBV3-2	TRBJ2-7	CASSQGMRTSGAHSYEQYF
TRBV19	TRBJ1-4	CASSNNRGPTNEKLFF
TRBV2	TRBJ2-3	CASREDRVRTDTQYF
TRBV19	TRBJ2-3	CASSPRDKTGTQYF
TRBV30	TRBJ1-3	CAWSVEGTWRSGNTIYF
TRBV19	TRBJ1-1	CASSIGQNTEAFF